This entry lists 5 T cell receptor beta chains sequenced from one sample in a study of graft-versus-host responses after intestinal transplantation. Antigens of these TCRs are unknown. Produced via immunoSEQ multiplex PCR; TCRdb's table is partial and in-frame only. The data show approximately 63,000 clones, roughly 93% seen once. The specimen was unstimulated CD4+ T cells sorted from spleen or lymph node cells, collected before transplant. These receptors originate from a human donor who was the organ donor for an intestinal transplant.

The chain employs TRBV11-2 and TRBJ1-4, with D perhaps matching TRBD1 (5 bases). CDR3 length equals 16 residues. Germline V lookup: CDR1 SGHAT, CDR2 FQNNGV. V was clipped by 6 bases and J by 1 base, with 15 bases between them. CDR3 in amino acids: CASSRTPGITNEKLFF. DNA of the CDR3: TGTGCCAGCAGTCGCACGCCAGGGATAACTAATGAAAAACTGTTTTTT.

The rearrangement links TRBV19 to TRBJ1-1; no reliable D call. Germline V gene data show CDR1 as LNHDA and CDR2 as SQIVND (reference sequence). V gave up 4 bases and J gave up 1 base, with 13 bases separating them. This CDR3 has 15 residues. The CDR3 loop is CASSNGVWANTEAFF. CDR3 DNA: TGTGCCAGTAGTAATGGGGTTTGGGCGAACACTGAAGCTTTCTTT.

This clone showed up just once. This sequence joins TRBV7-2 and TRBJ1-1; D gene unclear. The ends were cut back, 2 bases at V and 11 bases at J, with 15 bases in the middle. CDR3 length equals 13 residues. Looked up from germline, CDR1 is SGHTA and CDR2 is FQGNSA. The chain's CDR3 is CASSLPPRVYAFF. CDR3 nucleotides: TGTGCCAGCAGCTTACCCCCGAGGGTGTACGCTTTCTTT.

The chain has TRBV30 and TRBJ1-3, with TRBD1 identical over 8 bases. Trimming at V came to 5 bases and at J to 4 bases, leaving 4 bases not matched to a gene. The CDR3 spans 13 residues. Per germline, CDR1 GTSNPN and CDR2 SVGIG (reference sequence). CDR3 bases: TGTGCCTGGGCGACAGGGGACGGAAACACCATATATTTT. This gives the protein CAWATGDGNTIYF.

The CDR3 DNA reads TGCAGTGCTAGACTAACCTACGAGCAGTACTTC. This sequence encodes CSARLTYEQYF. The chain links TRBV20-1 to TRBJ2-7; D gene uncertain. The V gene's germline CDR1 is DFQATT and CDR2 SNEGSKA (reference sequence). This CDR3 has 11 amino acids. V lost 2 bases and J 2 bases, leaving 4 bases between the germline ends.